This entry concerns a single TCR beta chain. The data derive from a study of cytomegalovirus exposure and HLA in healthy donors. The PCR ran on 60 Vbeta and 13 Jbeta primers. Assay: immunoSEQ multiplex PCR; the TCRdb copy retains only in-frame clones and omits some. The table has some 150,000 clones, over 75% seen once. V trimming: 6 bases; J trimming: 4 bases; junction bases outside the gene matches: 3. In germline, CDR1 is SGHAT, CDR2 FQDESV (reference sequence). The CDR3 has 14 amino acids. The sequence came from a man aged 35 to 55 in good health and CMV-seronegative. Sequenced sample: PBMCs. V gene TRBV11-1 combines with J gene TRBJ1-6; 7 nucleotides line up with TRBD1. The CDR3 DNA follows: TGTGCCAGCAGTAAACAGGGGTATAATTCACCCCTCCACTTT. It encodes CASSKQGYNSPLHF.